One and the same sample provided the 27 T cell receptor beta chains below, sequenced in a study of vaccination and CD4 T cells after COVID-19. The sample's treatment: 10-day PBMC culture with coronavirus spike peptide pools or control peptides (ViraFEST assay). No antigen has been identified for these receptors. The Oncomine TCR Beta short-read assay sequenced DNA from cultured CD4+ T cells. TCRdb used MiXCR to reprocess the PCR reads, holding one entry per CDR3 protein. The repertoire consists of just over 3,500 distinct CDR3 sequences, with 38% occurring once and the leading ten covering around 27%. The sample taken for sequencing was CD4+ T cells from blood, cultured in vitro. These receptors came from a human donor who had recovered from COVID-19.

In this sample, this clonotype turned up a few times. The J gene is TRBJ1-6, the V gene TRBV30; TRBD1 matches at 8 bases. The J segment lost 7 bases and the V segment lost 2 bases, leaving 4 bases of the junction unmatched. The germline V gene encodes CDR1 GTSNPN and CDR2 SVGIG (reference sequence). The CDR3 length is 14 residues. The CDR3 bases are TGTGCCTGGAGTTTGCCAGGGGGCAATTCACCCCTCCACTTT. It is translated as CAWSLPGGNSPLHF.

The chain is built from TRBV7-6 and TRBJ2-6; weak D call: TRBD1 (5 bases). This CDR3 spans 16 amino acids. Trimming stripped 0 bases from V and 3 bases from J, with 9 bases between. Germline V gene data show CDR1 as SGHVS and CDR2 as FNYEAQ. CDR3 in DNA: TGTGCCAGCAGCTTAGCCGACAGTAGTGGGGCCAACGTCCTGACTTTC. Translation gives CASSLADSSGANVLTF.

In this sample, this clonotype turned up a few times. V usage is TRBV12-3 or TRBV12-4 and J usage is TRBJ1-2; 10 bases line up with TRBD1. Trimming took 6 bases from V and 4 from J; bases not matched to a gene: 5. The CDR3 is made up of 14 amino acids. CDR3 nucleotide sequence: TGTGCCAGCAGGACAGGGGGCTCCTCCTATGGCTACACCTTC. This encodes CASRTGGSSYGYTF.

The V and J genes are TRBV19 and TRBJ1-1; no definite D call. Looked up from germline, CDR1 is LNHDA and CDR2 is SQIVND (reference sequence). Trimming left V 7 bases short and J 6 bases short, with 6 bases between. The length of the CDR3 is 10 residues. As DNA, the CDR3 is TGTGCCAGTATCCCCCCTGAAGCTTTCTTT. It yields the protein CASIPPEAFF.

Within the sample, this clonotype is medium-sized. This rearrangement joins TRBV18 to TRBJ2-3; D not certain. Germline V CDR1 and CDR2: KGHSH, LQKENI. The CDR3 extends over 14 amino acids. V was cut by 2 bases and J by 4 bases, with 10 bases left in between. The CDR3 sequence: CASSPVVGSDTQYF. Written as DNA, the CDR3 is TGTGCCAGCTCACCAGTAGTAGGTTCAGATACGCAGTATTTT.

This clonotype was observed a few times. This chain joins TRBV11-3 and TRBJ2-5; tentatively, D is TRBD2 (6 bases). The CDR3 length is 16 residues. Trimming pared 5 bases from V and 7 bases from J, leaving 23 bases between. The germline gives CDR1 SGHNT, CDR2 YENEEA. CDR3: CASSQPPAASGGTQYF. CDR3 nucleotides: TGTGCCAGCAGCCAGCCCCCAGCGGCCTCCGGGGGGACCCAGTACTTC.

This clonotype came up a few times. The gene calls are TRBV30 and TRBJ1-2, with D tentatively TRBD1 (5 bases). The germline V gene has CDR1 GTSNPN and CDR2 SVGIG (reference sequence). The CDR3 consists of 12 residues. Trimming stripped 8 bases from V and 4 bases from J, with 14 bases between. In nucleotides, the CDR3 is TGTGCCGGGACCGGAGGGGCCTATGGCTACACCTTC. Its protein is CAGTGGAYGYTF.

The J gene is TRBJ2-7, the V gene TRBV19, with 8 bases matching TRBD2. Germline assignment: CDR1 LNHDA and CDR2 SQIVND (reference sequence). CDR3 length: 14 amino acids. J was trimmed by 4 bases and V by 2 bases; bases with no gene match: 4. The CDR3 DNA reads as TGTGCCAGTAGTATAAGCGGGGGTCGATACGAGCAGTACTTC. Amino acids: CASSISGGRYEQYF.

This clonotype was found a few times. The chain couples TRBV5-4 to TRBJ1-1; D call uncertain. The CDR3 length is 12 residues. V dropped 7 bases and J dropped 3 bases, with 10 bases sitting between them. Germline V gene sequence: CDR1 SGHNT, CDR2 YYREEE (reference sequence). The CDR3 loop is CASGTADTEAFF. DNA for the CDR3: TGTGCCAGCGGAACGGCTGACACTGAAGCTTTCTTT.

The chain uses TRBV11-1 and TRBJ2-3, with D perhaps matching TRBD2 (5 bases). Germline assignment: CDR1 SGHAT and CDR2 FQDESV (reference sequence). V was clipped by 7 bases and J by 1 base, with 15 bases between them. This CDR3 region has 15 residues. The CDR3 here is CASTRQVGGTDTQYF. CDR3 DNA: TGTGCCAGCACACGTCAGGTGGGAGGCACAGATACGCAGTATTTT.

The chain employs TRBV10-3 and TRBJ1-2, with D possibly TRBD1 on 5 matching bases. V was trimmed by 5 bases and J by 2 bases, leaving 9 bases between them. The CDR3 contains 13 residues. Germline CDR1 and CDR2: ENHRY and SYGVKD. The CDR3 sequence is CAISRGRNYGYTF. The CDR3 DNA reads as TGTGCCATCAGTCGGGGCCGGAACTATGGCTACACCTTC.

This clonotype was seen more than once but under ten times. The CDR3 nucleotides read TGTGCCAGCAGTTCCAGAGCGGCCACAGATACGCAGTATTTT. Amino acids: CASSSRAATDTQYF. V is TRBV27 and J is TRBJ2-3; a weak D match, TRBD2 (5 bases). The CDR3 is 14 amino acids. Looked up from germline, CDR1 is MNHEY and CDR2 is SMNVEV (reference sequence). V lost 4 bases, J lost 2 bases, and 10 bases lay in between.

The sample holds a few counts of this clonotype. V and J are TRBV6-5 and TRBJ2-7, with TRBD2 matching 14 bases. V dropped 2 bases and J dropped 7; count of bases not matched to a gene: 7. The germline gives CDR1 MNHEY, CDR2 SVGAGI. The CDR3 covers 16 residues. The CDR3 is CASSYDGLAGGQEQYF. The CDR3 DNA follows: TGTGCCAGCAGTTACGACGGACTAGCGGGAGGTCAAGAGCAGTACTTC.

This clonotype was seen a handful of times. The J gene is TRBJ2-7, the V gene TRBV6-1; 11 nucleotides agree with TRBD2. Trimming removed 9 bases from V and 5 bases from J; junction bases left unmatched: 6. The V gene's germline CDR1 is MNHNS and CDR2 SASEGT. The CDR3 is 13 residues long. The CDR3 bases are TGTGCCAGTAGACTAGCGGGGTCCCACGAGCAGTACTTC. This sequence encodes CASRLAGSHEQYF.

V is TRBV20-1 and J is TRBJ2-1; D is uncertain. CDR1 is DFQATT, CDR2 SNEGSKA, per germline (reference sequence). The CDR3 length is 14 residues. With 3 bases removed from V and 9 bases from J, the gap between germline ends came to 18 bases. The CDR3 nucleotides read TGCAGTGCTAGGACGCCTAGGTCGTACTCTGAGCAGTTCTTC. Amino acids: CSARTPRSYSEQFF.

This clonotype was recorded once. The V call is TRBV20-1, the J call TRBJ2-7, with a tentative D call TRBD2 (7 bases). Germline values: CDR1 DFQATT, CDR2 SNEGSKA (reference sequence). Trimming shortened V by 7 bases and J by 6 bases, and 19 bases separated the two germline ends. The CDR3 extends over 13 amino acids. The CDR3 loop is CSVRGGWALEQYF. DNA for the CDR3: TGCAGTGTAAGGGGGGGTTGGGCCCTCGAGCAGTACTTC.

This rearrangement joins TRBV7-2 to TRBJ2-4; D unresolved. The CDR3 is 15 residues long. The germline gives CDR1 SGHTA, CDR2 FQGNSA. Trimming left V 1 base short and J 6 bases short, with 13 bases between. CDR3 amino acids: CASSLGFRSANIQYF. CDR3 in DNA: TGTGCCAGCAGCTTAGGGTTTAGGTCAGCAAACATTCAGTACTTC.

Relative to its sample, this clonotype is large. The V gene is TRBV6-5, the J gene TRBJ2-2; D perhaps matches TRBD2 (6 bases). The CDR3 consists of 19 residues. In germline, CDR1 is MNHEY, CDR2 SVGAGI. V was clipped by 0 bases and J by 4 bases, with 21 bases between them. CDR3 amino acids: CASSYSRAGRGPGTGELFF. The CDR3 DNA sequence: TGTGCCAGCAGTTACTCGAGGGCGGGAAGGGGTCCAGGCACCGGGGAGCTGTTTTTT.

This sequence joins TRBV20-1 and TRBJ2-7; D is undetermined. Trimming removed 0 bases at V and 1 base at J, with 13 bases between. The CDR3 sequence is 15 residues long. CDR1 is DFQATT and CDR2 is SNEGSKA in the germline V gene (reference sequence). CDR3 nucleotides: TGCAGTGCTAGAGATCAGCTCAGGTCATCCTACGAGCAGTACTTC. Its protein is CSARDQLRSSYEQYF.

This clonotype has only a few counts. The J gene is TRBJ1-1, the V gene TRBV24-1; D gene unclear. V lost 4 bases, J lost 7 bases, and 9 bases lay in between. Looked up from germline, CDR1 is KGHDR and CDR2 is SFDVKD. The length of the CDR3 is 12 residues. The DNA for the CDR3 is TGTGCCACCAGTGACCCCGGCGGTGAAGCTTTCTTT. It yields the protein CATSDPGGEAFF.

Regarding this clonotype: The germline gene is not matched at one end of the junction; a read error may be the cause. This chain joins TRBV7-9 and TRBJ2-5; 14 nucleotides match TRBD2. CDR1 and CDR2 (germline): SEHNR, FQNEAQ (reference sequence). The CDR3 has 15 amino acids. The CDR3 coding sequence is TGCGCCAGCAGCTTGACTAGCGGGGGGGAAGAGACCCAGTACTTC. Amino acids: CASSLTSGGEETQYF.

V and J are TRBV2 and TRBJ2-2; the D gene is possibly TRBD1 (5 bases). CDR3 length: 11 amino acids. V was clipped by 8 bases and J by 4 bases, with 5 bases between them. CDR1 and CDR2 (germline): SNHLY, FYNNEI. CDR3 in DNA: TGTGCCAGCCAGGGCACCGGGGAGCTGTTTTTT. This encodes CASQGTGELFF.

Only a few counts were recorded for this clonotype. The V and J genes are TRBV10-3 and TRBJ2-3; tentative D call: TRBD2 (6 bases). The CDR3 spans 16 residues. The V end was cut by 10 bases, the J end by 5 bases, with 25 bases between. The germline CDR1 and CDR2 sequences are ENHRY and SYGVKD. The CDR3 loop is CANDPLAATFGDTQYF. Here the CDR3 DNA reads TGTGCCAACGACCCCTTAGCGGCCACTTTTGGAGATACGCAGTATTTT.

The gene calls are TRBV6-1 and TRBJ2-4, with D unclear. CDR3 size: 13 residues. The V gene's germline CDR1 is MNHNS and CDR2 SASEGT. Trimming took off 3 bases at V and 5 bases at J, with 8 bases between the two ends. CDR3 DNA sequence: TGTGCCAGCAGTGACCATGCGGAAAACATTCAGTACTTC. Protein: CASSDHAENIQYF.

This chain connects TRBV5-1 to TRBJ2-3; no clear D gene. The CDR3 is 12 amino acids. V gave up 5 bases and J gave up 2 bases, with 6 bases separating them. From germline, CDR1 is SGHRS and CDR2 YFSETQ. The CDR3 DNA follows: TGCGCCAGCAGGGTCGCCACAGATACGCAGTATTTT. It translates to CASRVATDTQYF.

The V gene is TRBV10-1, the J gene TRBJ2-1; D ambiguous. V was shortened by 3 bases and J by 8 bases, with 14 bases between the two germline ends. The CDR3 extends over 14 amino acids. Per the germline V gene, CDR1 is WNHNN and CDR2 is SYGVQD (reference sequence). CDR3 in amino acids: CASSERRVRHEQFF. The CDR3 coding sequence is TGCGCCAGCAGTGAACGTAGGGTAAGGCATGAGCAGTTCTTC.

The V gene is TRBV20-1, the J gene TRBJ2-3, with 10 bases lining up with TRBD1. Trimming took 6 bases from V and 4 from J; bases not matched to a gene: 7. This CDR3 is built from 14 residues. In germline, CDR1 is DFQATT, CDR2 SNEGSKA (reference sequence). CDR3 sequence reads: CSAGGQGDPDTQYF. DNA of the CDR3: TGCAGTGCGGGAGGACAGGGGGATCCAGATACGCAGTATTTT.